This T cell receptor (beta chain) comes out of a study of T cells expressing NK-cell markers (dated by TCRdb to about 2020). With respect to the entire study: Fewer than ten donors provided sorted CD3+CD56+NKG2C+, CD3+CD56+NKG2C- and CD3+CD56-NKG2C+ T-cell subsets, whose TCR beta-chain repertoires were profiled. Among the eight sequenced donors, only one was HCMV-seronegative, while the other seven were HCMV-seropositive. The eight sequenced donors were randomly selected healthy volunteers, three men and five women. The libraries were sequenced on Illumina HiSeq 2000/2500, MiSeq or NextSeq, producing 2 x 150 bp reads. General study outcomes and caveats: Whether the expanded NKG2C-expressing T cell clones were specific for HCMV antigens was left unclear. In six donors, the dominant CD3+CD56+NKG2C+ clonotypes were found to rank among the top 10 CD8+ clonotypes and to make up roughly 1.0-7.5% of CD8+ T cells. Those dominant clonotypes were again the most abundant among CD3+CD56-NKG2C+ cells in a few donors, at about 25-65%.

To determine HCMV serostatus, a commercial ELISA kit was used to detect HCMV-specific IgG in serum. Peripheral blood mononuclear cells were isolated from blood by Ficoll density gradient centrifugation. The reads were generated on an Illumina HiSeq 2000. TCR beta cDNA libraries were prepared using 5'RACE template switching, which introduced a universal primer site and unique molecular identifiers. Synthesis of cDNA was primed from the TCR beta constant segment and was followed by two consecutive PCR amplification steps. For the original study's pipeline: MIGEC handled demultiplexing of the reads and grouping by UMI, while MiTCR was used to assemble and quantify clonotypes. To exclude erroneous sequences, only TCR cDNA sequences supported by at least two reads were retained. The tcR package was used for downstream repertoire analysis, and clonotypes were matched between fractions using CDR3 nucleotide sequence together with V segment. Antigen specificity was annotated against VDJdb with VDJmatch, allowing one amino acid substitution in CDR3. After TCRdb reprocessed the reads, each CDR3 protein sequence was kept as one row, without DNA. TCRdb, rather than the study authors, made the V and J calls. The table held for this sample gives some 300,000 distinct CDR3 sequences. The leading ten clones occupy 0.39% of the sample.

Comment on this clonotype: Its recognized antigen is unknown.

This receptor was obtained from a man younger than 35 in good health. Donor details come from another sample of the same person, matched by shared clones. The sequencing input was blood T cells: a sorted CD56 or NKG2C T cell subset, CD4+ or CD8+ T cells, or bulk PBMC T cells (not recorded which).

The CDR3 in this case is CASSRLTGLSENEQFF. This chain is built from TRBV5-1 and TRBJ2-1; absent DNA, TCRdb's TRBD1 call cannot be checked. Looking up the germline V gene yields CDR1 SGHRS and CDR2 YFSETQ. The CDR3 starts with the cysteine, ends with the phenylalanine, and has 16 residues. DNA for this receptor is not on file.